These 9 T cell receptor beta chains were all obtained from the same sample, sequenced in a study of blood T cell repertoires in COVID-19. Method: immunoSEQ multiplex PCR; TCRdb's copy keeps in-frame clones and lacks some. The sample lists about 200,000 clones; about 90% were seen once. Sample: PBMCs or T cells enriched from blood (not recorded which). All receptors derive from a woman aged 18-30 years who had recovered from COVID-19.

The rearrangement links TRBV25-1 to TRBJ1-6; 7 positions agree with TRBD1. The CDR3 is 14 amino acids. Looked up from germline, CDR1 is MGHDK and CDR2 is SYGVNS. Trimming removed 9 bases from V and 8 bases from J; junction bases left unmatched: 10. The CDR3 loop reads CASSRQGSYSPLHF. CDR3 nucleotide sequence: TGTGCCAGTAGTCGACAGGGCAGTTATTCACCCCTCCACTTT.

The gene calls are TRBV7-9 and TRBJ1-2; no clear D gene. The V gene's germline CDR1 is SEHNR and CDR2 FQNEAQ (reference sequence). V gave up 5 bases and J gave up 3 bases, with 4 bases separating them. CDR3 size: 11 residues. CDR3 in DNA: TGTGCCAGCAGCCTCGACTATGGCTACACCTTC. It codes for CASSLDYGYTF.

The J gene is TRBJ2-1, the V gene TRBV11-2; 7 bases map to TRBD1. With 3 bases clipped from V and 5 bases from J, the junction kept 4 bases outside the gene matches. CDR3 length equals 14 residues. CDR1 SGHAT and CDR2 FQNNGV come from the germline V gene. CDR3 sequence: CASSFRDSHNEQFF. The DNA for the CDR3 is TGTGCCAGCAGCTTTAGGGACAGTCACAATGAGCAGTTCTTC.

This chain uses TRBV2 with TRBJ1-6, with D perhaps matching TRBD1 (6 bases). CDR1 is SNHLY and CDR2 is FYNNEI in the germline V gene. The CDR3 loop spans 16 amino acids. V shed 4 bases and J shed 9 bases, with 19 bases lying between them. CDR3 coding DNA: TGTGCCAGCAGTGGGGGGCAGATCGTAGGGAGTTCACCCCTCCACTTT. Protein sequence: CASSGGQIVGSSPLHF.

V is TRBV3-1 (or the pseudogene TRBV3-2) and J is TRBJ1-1; 7 nucleotides agree with TRBD1. The germline CDR1 and CDR2 sequences are LGHDT and YNNKEL (reference sequence). V lost 4 bases, J lost 8 bases, and 7 bases stayed unmatched. This CDR3 is built from 13 residues. Written as DNA, the CDR3 is TGTGCCAGCAGCCGACAGGGTAATATGGAAGCTTTCTTT. Translating gives CASSRQGNMEAFF.

The chain couples TRBV2 to TRBJ2-3; a weak D match, TRBD2 (6 bases). Germline V CDR1 and CDR2: SNHLY, FYNNEI. The CDR3 runs 14 residues. V was cut by 3 bases and J by 1 base, with 8 bases left in between. CDR3 sequence (DNA): TGTGCCAGCAGTGACTGGGGGGGCACAGATACGCAGTATTTT. Its protein is CASSDWGGTDTQYF. Drawing the rest from reference TRBV2 and TRBJ2-3, the complete variable domain is EPEVTQTPSHQVTQMGQEVILRCVPISNHLYFYWYRQILGQKVEFLVSFYNNEISEKSEIFDDQFSVERPDGSNFTLKIRSTKLEDSAMYFCASSDWGGTDTQYFGPGTRLTVL.

The gene calls are TRBV6-5 and TRBJ2-2, with D maybe TRBD1 (6 bases). Trimming shortened V by 6 bases and J by 6 bases, and 14 bases separated the two germline ends. The CDR3 has 14 amino acids. CDR1 and CDR2 (germline): MNHEY, SVGAGI. This CDR3 reads CASRPQGIAGELFF. CDR3 bases: TGTGCCAGCAGGCCCCAGGGGATTGCCGGGGAGCTGTTTTTT.

The V gene is TRBV3-1 (or the pseudogene TRBV3-2), the J gene TRBJ2-7; 13 nucleotides line up with TRBD2. Unmatched junction bases numbered 6, after V lost 4 bases and J lost 9 bases. CDR3 length: 14 residues. Germline assignment: CDR1 LGHDT and CDR2 YNNKEL (reference sequence). DNA of the CDR3: TGTGCCAGCAGCCCCAGGACTAGCGGGGGCCCGCAGTACTTC. Amino acids: CASSPRTSGGPQYF.

This chain joins TRBV12-5 and TRBJ2-1, with 8 bases aligning to TRBD2. Germline V CDR1 and CDR2: LGHNT, FRNRAP. The CDR3 totals 13 residues. Unmatched junction bases numbered 6, after V lost 5 bases and J lost 9 bases. CDR3 in DNA: TGTGCTAGTGGTCCGGGGGGGCAATTTGAGCAGTTCTTC. Its protein is CASGPGGQFEQFF.